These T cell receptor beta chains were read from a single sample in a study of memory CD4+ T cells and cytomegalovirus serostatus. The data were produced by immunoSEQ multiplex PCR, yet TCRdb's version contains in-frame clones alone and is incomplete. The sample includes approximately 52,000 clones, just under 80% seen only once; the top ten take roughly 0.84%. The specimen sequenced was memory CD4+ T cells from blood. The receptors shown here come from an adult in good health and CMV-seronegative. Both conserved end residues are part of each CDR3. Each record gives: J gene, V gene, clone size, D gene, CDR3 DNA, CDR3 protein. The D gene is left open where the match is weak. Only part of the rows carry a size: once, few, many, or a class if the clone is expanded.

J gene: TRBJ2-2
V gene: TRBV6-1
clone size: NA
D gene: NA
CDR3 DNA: TGTGCCAGCATCACGGAATTTGGGTACACCGGGGAGCTGTTTTTT
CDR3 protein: CASITEFGYTGELFF

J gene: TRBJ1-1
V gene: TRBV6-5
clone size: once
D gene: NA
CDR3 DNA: TGTGCCAGCGAGGCGGGAGGGATCCCTGAAGCTTTCTTT
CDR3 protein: CASEAGGIPEAFF

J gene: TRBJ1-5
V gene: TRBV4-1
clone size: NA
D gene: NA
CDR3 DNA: TGCGCCAGCAGCCAGAATATACAGGGTAACATAGGCAATCAGCCCCAGCATTTT
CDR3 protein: CASSQNIQGNIGNQPQHF

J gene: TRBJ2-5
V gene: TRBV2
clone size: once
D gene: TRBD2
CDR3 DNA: TGTGCCAGCAGTGGCCCGGGGGGCCAAGAGACCCAGTACTTC
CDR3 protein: CASSGPGGQETQYF

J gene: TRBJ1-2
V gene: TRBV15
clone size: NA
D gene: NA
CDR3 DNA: TGTGCCACCAGCAGGGGAGGTCGGGCTAATGGGTATGGCTACACCTTC
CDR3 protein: CATSRGGRANGYGYTF

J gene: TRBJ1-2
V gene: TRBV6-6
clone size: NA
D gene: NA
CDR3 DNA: TGTGCCAGCAGTTCATACAGTTGGGGCTACACCTTC
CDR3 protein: CASSSYSWGYTF

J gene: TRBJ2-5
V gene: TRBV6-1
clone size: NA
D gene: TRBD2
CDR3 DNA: TGTGCCAGCAGCCCCCGGGGGGACCAAGAGACCCAGTACTTC
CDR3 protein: CASSPRGDQETQYF

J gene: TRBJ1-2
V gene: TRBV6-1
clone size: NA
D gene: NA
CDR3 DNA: TGTGCCAGCAGTTTGGGACACCGCTATGGCTACACCTTC
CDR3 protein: CASSLGHRYGYTF

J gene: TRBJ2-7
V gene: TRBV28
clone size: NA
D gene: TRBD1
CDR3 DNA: TGTGCCAGCAGTTTCTTGAAAGGACAGGGAAACGAGCAGTACTTC
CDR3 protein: CASSFLKGQGNEQYF

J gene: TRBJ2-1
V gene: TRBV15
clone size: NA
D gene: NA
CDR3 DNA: TGTGCCACCAGCATAACGGGGGGCGTTGATGAGCAGTTCTTC
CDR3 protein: CATSITGGVDEQFF

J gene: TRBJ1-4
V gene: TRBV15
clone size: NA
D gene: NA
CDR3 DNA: TGTGCCACCAGCAGAGATACAGGGTATGAAAAACTGTTTTTT
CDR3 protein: CATSRDTGYEKLFF

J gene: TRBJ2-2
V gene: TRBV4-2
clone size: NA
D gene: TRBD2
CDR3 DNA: TGTGCCAGCAGCCCTTTGCGCGGCGGGGGGGCGGGCGGGGAGCTGTTTTTT
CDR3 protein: CASSPLRGGGAGGELFF

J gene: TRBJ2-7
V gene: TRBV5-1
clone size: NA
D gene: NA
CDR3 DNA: TGCGCCAGCAGTGGACGGGGGGCAGGGCCCTACGAGCAGTACTTC
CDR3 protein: CASSGRGAGPYEQYF

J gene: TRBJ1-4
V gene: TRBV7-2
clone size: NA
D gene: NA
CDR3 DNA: TGTGCCAGCAGCAACAGGGTAGAGGGGGAAAAACTGTTTTTT
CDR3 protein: CASSNRVEGEKLFF

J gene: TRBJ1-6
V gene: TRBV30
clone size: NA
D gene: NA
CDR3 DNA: TGTGCCTGGAGTATAGGAGACAATTCACCCCTCCACTTT
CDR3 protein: CAWSIGDNSPLHF

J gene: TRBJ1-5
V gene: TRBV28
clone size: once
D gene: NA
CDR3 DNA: TGTGCCAGCAGTTCCCAAAAGAACAGGGAGCGTCAGCCCCAGCATTTT
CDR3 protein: CASSSQKNRERQPQHF

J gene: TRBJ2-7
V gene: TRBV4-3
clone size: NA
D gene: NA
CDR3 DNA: TGCGCCAGCAGCCCCGGGTTGCAAGCCTACGAGCAGTACTTC
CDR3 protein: CASSPGLQAYEQYF

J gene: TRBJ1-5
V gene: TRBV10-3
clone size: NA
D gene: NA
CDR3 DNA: TGTGCCATCAGTGAGGCGACCTCAACGCAGCCCCAGCATTTT
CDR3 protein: CAISEATSTQPQHF

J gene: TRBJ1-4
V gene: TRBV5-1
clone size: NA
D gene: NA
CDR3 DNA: TGCGCCAGCAGCTTAGGGGGTGATTATGAAAAACTGTTTTTT
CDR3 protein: CASSLGGDYEKLFF

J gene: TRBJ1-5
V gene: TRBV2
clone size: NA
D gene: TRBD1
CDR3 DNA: TGTGCCAGCATCAAATCCCTTACAGGGGTGGATCAGCCCCAGCATTTT
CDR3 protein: CASIKSLTGVDQPQHF

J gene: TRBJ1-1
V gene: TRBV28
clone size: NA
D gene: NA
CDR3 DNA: TGTGCCAGTCTAGGGTCCCTGAACACTGAAGCTTTCTTT
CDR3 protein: CASLGSLNTEAFF

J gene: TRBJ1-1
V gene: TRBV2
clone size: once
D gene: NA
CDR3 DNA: TGTGCCAGCAGTGCGGCCAACTCGAACACTGAAGCTTTCTTT
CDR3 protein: CASSAANSNTEAFF

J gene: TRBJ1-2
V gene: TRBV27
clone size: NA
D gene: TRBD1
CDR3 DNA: TGTGCCACAGGACAGGGGGCAAGCCCTAACTATGGCTACACCTTC
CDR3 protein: CATGQGASPNYGYTF

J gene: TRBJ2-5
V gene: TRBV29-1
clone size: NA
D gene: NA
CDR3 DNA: TGCAGCGTTGTAGGGAGGGACAGGCAAGAGACCCAGTACTTC
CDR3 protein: CSVVGRDRQETQYF

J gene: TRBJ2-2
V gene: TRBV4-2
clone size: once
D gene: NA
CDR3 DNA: TGTGCCAGCAGCCAAGTCTTTGCTGGGTCGACCGGGGAGCTGTTTTTT
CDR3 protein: CASSQVFAGSTGELFF

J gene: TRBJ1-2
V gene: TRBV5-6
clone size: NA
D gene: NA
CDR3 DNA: TGTGCCAGCAGCTTGTTTAGAGGCGGGTATGGCTACACCTTC
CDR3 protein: CASSLFRGGYGYTF

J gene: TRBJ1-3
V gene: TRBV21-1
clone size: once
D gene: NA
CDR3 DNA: TGTGCCAGCAGCAAATGTACGGGGAGAAACACCATATATTTT
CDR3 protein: CASSKCTGRNTIYF

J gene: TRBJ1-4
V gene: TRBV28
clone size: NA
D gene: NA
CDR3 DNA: TGTGCCAGCAGCCCGCACGGGCCTAATGAAAAACTGTTTTTT
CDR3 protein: CASSPHGPNEKLFF

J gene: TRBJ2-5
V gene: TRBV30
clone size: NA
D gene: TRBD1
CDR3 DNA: TGTGCCTGGAACAGGGGATCGGGTGTGACCCAGTACTTC
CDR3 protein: CAWNRGSGVTQYF

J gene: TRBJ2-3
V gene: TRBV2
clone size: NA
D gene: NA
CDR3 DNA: TGTGCCAGCACCGGGGCAAGCACAGATACGCAGTATTTT
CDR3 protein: CASTGASTDTQYF

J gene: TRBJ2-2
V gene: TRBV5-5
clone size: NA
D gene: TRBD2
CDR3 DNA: TGTGCCAGCAGCTTGGTAGCGGGGGGGCCCGGGGAGCTGTTTTTT
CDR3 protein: CASSLVAGGPGELFF

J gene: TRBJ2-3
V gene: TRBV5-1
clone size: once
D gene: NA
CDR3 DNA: TGCGCCAGCAGCTTGTCGGCTAGAGACACAGATACGCAGTATTTT
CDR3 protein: CASSLSARDTDTQYF

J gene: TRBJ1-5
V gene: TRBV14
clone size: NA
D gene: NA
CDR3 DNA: TGTGCCAGCAGCCAGGCAGCAAATCAGCCCCAGCATTTT
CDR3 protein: CASSQAANQPQHF

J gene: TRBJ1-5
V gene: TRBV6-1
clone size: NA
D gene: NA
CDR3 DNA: TGTGCCAGCAGTGAAGCGGCAGGCAATCAGCCCCAGCATTTT
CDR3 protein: CASSEAAGNQPQHF

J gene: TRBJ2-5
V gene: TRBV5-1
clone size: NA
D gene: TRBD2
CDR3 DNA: TGCGCCAGCAGCTTGGCCTCGGGGGGGCAAGAGACCCAGTACTTC
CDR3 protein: CASSLASGGQETQYF

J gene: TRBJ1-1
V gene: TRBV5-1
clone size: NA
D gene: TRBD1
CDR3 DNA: TGCGCCAGCAGCCCCGGAAGGACAGGGGTTGAAGCTTTCTTT
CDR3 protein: CASSPGRTGVEAFF

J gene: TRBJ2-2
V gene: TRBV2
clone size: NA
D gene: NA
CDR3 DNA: TGTGCCAGCAGTGAAAGCTATACCGGGGAGCTGTTTTTT
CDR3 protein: CASSESYTGELFF

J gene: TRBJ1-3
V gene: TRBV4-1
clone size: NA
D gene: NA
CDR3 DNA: TGCGCCAGCAGCGGCCAAAGGGGCAGGCCTGGAAACACCATATATTTT
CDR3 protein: CASSGQRGRPGNTIYF

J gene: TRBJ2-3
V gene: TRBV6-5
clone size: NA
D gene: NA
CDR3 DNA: TGTGCCAGCAGTTACAGGGGTAGAACAGATACGCAGTATTTT
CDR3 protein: CASSYRGRTDTQYF

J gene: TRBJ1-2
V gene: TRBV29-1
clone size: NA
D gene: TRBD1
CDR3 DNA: TGCAGCGGAGGGGACAGTACCTATGGCTACACCTTC
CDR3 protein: CSGGDSTYGYTF

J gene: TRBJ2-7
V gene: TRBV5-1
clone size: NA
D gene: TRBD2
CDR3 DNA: TGCGCCAGCAGTGCCAGCGGGGTCGGGGAGCAGTACTTC
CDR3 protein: CASSASGVGEQYF

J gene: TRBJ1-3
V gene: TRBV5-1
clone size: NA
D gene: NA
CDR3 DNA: TGCGCCAGCAGCATACGCCCCGGGACGTCCGGAAACACCATATATTTT
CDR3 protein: CASSIRPGTSGNTIYF

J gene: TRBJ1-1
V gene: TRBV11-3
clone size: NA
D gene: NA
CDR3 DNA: TGTGCCAGCACCTTCCCGGCGGGGGGCAAGAACACTGAAGCTTTCTTT
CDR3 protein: CASTFPAGGKNTEAFF

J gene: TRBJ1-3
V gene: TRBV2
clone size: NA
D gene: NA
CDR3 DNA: TGTGCCAGCAGTGAAGCGGGCGGAGGGATCGGTGGAAACACCATATATTTT
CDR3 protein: CASSEAGGGIGGNTIYF

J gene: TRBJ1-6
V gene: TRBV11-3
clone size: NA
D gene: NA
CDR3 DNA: TGTGCCAGCAGCTTAACCGTTGGAGATAATTCACCCCTCCACTTT
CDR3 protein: CASSLTVGDNSPLHF

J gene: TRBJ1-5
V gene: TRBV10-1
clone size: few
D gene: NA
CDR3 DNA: TGCGCCAGCAGTGAGGTTAGCCTCACCCCTCAGCCCCAGCATTTT
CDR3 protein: CASSEVSLTPQPQHF

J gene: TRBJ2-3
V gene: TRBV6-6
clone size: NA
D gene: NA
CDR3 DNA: TGTGCCAGCAGTTACGACGGGCGCGGCACAGATACGCAGTATTTT
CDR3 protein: CASSYDGRGTDTQYF

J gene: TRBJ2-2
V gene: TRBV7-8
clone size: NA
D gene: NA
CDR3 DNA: TGTGCCAGCAGCTTAAGGGCAGGGGGGAACGGGGAGCTGTTTTTT
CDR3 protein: CASSLRAGGNGELFF

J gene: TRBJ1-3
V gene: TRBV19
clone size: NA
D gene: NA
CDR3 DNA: TGTGCCAGTACCTCCGGGGGCTCTGGAAACACCATATATTTT
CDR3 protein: CASTSGGSGNTIYF

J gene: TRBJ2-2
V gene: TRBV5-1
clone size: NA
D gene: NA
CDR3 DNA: TGCGCCAGCAGCCGGACGGAGAACACCGGGGAGCTGTTTTTT
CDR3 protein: CASSRTENTGELFF

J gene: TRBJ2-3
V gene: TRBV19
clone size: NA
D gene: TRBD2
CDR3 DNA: TGTGCCAGTAGCTACACTAGCGGGGGGTTTTCAGATACGCAGTATTTT
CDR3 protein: CASSYTSGGFSDTQYF

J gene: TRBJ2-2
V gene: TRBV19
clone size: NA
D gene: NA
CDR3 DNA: TGTGCCAGTAGTGGGCTATGGGGGACCGGGGAGCTGTTTTTT
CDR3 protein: CASSGLWGTGELFF

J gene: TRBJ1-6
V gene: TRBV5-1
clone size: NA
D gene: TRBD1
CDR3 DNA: TGCGCCAGCAGTAGAGGACCCCAAACCGGGACAGGGGGGTCACCCCTCCACTTT
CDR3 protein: CASSRGPQTGTGGSPLHF

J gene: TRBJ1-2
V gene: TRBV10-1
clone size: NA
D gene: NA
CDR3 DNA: TGCGCCAGCAGTGAGTCCGAGGGACGTAGCTATGGCTACACCTTC
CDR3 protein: CASSESEGRSYGYTF

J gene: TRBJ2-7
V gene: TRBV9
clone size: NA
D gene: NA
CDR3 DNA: TGTGCCAGCAGCGGAAGAGGCTACGAGCAGTACTTC
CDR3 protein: CASSGRGYEQYF